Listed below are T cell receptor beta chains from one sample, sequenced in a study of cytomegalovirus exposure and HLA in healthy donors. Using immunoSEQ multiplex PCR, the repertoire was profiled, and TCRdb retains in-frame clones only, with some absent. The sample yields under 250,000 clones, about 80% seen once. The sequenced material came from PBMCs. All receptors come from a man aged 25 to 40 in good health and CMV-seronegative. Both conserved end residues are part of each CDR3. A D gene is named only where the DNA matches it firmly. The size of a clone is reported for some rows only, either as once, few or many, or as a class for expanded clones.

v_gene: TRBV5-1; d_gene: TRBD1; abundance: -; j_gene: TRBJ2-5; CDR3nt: TGCGCCAGCGGCAGGGGACAGGGGGTGAAAGAAGAGACCCAGTACTTC; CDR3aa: CASGRGQGVKEETQYF
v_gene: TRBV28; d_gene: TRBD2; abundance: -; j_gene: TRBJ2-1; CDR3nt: TGTGCCAGCAGTTTAACGGTTAGCGGGAGACTGAAAAATGAGCAGTTCTTC; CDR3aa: CASSLTVSGRLKNEQFF
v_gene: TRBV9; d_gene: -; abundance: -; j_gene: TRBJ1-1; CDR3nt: TGTGCCAGCAGCCCCAGAACAGGGAACACTGAAGCTTTCTTT; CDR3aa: CASSPRTGNTEAFF
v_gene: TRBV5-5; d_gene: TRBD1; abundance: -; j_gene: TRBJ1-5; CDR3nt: TGTGCCAGCAGCCCGGGACAGGGGAAGGGTAATCAGCCCCAGCATTTT; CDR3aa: CASSPGQGKGNQPQHF
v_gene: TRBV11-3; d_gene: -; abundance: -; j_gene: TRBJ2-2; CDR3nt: TGTGCCAGCAGCTGGGAGACACACGGGGAGCTGTTTTTT; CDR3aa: CASSWETHGELFF
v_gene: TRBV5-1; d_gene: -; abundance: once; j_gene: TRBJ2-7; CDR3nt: TGCGCCAGCCGGTGGGGGGACCTCTACGAGCAGTACTTC; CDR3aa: CASRWGDLYEQYF
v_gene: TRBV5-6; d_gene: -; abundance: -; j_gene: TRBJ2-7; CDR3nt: TGTGCCAGCAGCATCGGACAAGGGGGACGCGAGCAGTACTTC; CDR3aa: CASSIGQGGREQYF
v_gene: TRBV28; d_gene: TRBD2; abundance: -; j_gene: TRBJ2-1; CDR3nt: TGTGCCAGCAGCTGGGAGCGGGAGGGCCGAAGAAATGAGCAGTTCTTC; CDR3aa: CASSWEREGRRNEQFF
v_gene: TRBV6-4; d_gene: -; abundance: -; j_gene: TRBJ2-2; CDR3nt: TGTGCCAGCAGTGATTTAACAGGGACCGGGGAGCTGTTTTTT; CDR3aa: CASSDLTGTGELFF
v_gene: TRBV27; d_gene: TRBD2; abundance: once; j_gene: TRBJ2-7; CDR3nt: TGTGCCAGCAGGCGAACGGGACTAGCGGGAAGCGAGCAGTACTTC; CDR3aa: CASRRTGLAGSEQYF
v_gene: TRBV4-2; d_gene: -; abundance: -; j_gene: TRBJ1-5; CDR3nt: TGTGCCAGCAGCCAAGTGGGCAGCAATCAGCCCCAGCATTTT; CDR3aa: CASSQVGSNQPQHF
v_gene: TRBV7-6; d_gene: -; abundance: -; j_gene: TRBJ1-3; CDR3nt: TGTGCCAGCAGCTTAGCCCCAGGGTTAACTGGAAACACCATATATTTT; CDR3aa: CASSLAPGLTGNTIYF
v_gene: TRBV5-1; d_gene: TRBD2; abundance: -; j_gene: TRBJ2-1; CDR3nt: TGCGCCACATCCCTGAGCGGGATCAACAATGAGCAGTTCTTC; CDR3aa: CATSLSGINNEQFF
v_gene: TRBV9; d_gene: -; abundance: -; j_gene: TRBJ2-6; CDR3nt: TGTGCCAGTGGGCCCGTTTCTGGGGCCAACGTCCTGACTTTC; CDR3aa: CASGPVSGANVLTF
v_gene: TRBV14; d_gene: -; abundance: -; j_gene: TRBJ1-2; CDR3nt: TGTGCCAGCAGTTCTTTTGGGGACACCTTTAACTATGGCTACACCTTC; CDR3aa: CASSSFGDTFNYGYTF
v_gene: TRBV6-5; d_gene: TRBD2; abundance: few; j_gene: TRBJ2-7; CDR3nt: TGTGCCAGCAGTTACTCTGGGACTAGCGGGACCTACGAGCAGTACTTC; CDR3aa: CASSYSGTSGTYEQYF
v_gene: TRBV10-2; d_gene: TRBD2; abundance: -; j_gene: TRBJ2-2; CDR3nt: TGCGCCAGCACAAGTTTACTAGCGGCAAACACCGGGGAGCTGTTTTTT; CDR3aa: CASTSLLAANTGELFF
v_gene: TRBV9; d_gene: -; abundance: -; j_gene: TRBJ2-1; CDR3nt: TGTGCCAGCAGCGTAGTAGCGGACCCTTTGGATGAGCAGTTCTTC; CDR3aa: CASSVVADPLDEQFF
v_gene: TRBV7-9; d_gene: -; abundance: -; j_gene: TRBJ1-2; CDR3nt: TGTGCCAGCAGCCTGGGGGGGTATGGCTACACCTTC; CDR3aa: CASSLGGYGYTF
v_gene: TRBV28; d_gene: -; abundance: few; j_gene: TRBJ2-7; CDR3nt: TGTGCCAGCAGTTTAATCTCAGGGACCTACGAGCAGTACTTC; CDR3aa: CASSLISGTYEQYF
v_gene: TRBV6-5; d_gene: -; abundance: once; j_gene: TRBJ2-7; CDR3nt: TGTGCCGGCAGCGACAGGCTCTACGAGCAGTACTTC; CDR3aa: CAGSDRLYEQYF
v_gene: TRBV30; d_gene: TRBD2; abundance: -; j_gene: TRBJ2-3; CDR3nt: TGTGCCAGCGATCTAGCGGGGACTAGCACAGATACGCAGTATTTT; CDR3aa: CASDLAGTSTDTQYF
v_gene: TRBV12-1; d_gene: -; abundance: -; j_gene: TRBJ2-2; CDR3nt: TGTGCCAGCAGCCCCCGGACGGGAGGGCCTCTAAACACCGGGGAGCTGTTTTTT; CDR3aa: CASSPRTGGPLNTGELFF
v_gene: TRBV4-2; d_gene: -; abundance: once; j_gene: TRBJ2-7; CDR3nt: TGTGCCAGCAGCCAGTCGGTTAGCCCATCGCGGGAGCAGTACTTC; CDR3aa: CASSQSVSPSREQYF
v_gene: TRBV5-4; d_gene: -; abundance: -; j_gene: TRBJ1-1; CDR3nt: TGTGCCAGCAGTGAGGAGCCTAACACTGAAGCTTTCTTT; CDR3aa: CASSEEPNTEAFF
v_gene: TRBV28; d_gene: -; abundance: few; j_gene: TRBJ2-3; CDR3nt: TGTGCCAGCCTCACCACATCGGATACGCAGTATTTT; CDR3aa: CASLTTSDTQYF
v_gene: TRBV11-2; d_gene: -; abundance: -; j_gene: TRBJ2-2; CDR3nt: TGTGCCAGCAGCTTAGGACCCCAGGGCGGGGAGCTGTTTTTT; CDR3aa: CASSLGPQGGELFF
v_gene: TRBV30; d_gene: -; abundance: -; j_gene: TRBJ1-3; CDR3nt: TGTGCCTGGAGTGTGGGGAGGTCGAGAAACACCATATATTTT; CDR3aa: CAWSVGRSRNTIYF
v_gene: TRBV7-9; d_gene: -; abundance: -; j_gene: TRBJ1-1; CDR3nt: TGTGCCAGCAGCCCTCGAGCCATGAACACTGAAGCTTTCTTT; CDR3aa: CASSPRAMNTEAFF
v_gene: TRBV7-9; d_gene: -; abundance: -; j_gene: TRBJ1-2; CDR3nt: TGTGCCAGCAGCTTGGGGCAGGGGTCTTATGGCTACACCTTC; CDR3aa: CASSLGQGSYGYTF
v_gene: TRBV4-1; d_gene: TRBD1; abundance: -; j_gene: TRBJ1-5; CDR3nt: TGCGCCAGCAGCCAAATACAGGGGGCACGGCAGCCCCAGCATTTT; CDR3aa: CASSQIQGARQPQHF
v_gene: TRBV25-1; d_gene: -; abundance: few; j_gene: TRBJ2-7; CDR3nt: TGTGCCAGCAGATCGGACAGGGAGGGCTACGAGCAGTACTTC; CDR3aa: CASRSDREGYEQYF
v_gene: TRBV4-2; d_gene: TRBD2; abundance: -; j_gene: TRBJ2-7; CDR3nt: TGTGCCAGCAGCCAAGAAGTTGGAGGGCTAGCGGGATACTACGAGCAGTACTTC; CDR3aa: CASSQEVGGLAGYYEQYF
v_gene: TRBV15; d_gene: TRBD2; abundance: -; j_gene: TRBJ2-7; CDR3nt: TGTGCCACCAGCAGAGACCGGACTAGCTACGAGCAGTACTTC; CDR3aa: CATSRDRTSYEQYF
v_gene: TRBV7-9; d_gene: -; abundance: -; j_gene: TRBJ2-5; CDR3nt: TGTGCCAGCAGGCGCGGGGGCTCGGCCCAGTACTTC; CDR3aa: CASRRGGSAQYF
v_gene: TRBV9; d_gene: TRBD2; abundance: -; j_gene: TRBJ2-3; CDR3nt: TGTGCCAGCAGCGAGGCTAGCGGGAGACAGACAGATACGCAGTATTTT; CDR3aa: CASSEASGRQTDTQYF
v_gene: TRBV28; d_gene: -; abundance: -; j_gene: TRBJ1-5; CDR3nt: TGTGCCAGCAGTTTACTAGGGGGCAATCAGCCCCAGCATTTT; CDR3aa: CASSLLGGNQPQHF
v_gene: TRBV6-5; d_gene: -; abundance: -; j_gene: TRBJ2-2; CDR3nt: TGTGCCAGCAGTTACTCTTCGGGGGAGGTCGGGGAGCTGTTTTTT; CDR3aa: CASSYSSGEVGELFF
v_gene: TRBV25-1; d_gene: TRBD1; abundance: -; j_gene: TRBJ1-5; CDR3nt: TGTGCCAGCAGTCTGGGACAGGGGCTGGAGCCCCAGCATTTT; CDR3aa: CASSLGQGLEPQHF
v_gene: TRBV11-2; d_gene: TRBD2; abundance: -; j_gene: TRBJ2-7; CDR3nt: TGTGCCAGCAGCCGAGGACTAGCGGCTCTACACGAGCAGTACTTC; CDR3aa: CASSRGLAALHEQYF
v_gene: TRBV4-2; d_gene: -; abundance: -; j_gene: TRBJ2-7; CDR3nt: TGTGCCAGCAGCCAGAACCCCTCTGTATCCCGCCAGGGGAGCTCCTACGAGCAGTACTTC; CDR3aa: CASSQNPSVSRQGSSYEQYF
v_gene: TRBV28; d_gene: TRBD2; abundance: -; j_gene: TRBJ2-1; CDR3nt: TGTGCCAGCAGTTTCCCCGCGGGAGAGACCTACAATGAGCAGTTCTTC; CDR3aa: CASSFPAGETYNEQFF